The rows below give T cell receptor beta chains drawn from one sample of a study of shared clonotypes between healthy human individuals. The method was immunoSEQ multiplex PCR; TCRdb's version includes in-frame clones alone and lacks a portion of them. The sample contains roughly 2.5 million clones, around 90% of which appear only once. The material sequenced was naive CD4+ T cells sorted from blood. These receptors originate from a man younger than 35 in good health. Both conserved end residues are part of each CDR3. Each record gives: CDR3 length, V gene, J gene, clone size, D gene, CDR3 protein, CDR3 DNA. A D gene is named only where the DNA matches it firmly. Clone size is given for some rows only: seen once, a few or many times, or a class if the clone is expanded.

cdr3_length: 13; v_call: TRBV2; j_call: TRBJ2-5; clone_size: -; d_call: -; cdr3_aa: CASSEQEGETQYF; cdr3_nt: TGTGCCAGCAGTGAACAAGAGGGAGAGACCCAGTACTTC
cdr3_length: 16; v_call: TRBV30; j_call: TRBJ1-3; clone_size: -; d_call: -; cdr3_aa: CAWSSDRLSSGNTIYF; cdr3_nt: TGTGCCTGGAGTTCAGACCGACTGAGCTCTGGAAACACCATATATTTT
cdr3_length: 12; v_call: TRBV30; j_call: TRBJ1-2; clone_size: -; d_call: TRBD1; cdr3_aa: CAGLTGGYGYTF; cdr3_nt: TGTGCCGGCCTGACAGGGGGTTATGGCTACACCTTC
cdr3_length: 15; v_call: TRBV5-4; j_call: TRBJ1-1; clone_size: once; d_call: TRBD1; cdr3_aa: CASSVLQGMNTEAFF; cdr3_nt: TGTGCCAGCAGCGTATTACAGGGGATGAACACTGAAGCTTTCTTT
cdr3_length: 13; v_call: TRBV18; j_call: TRBJ1-1; clone_size: few; d_call: -; cdr3_aa: CASSPGLNTEAFF; cdr3_nt: TGTGCCAGCTCACCGGGGTTAAACACTGAAGCTTTCTTT
cdr3_length: 14; v_call: TRBV18; j_call: TRBJ2-7; clone_size: -; d_call: TRBD1; cdr3_aa: CASSPITGVGEQYF; cdr3_nt: TGTGCCAGCTCACCAATCACAGGGGTCGGCGAGCAGTACTTC
cdr3_length: 13; v_call: TRBV10-3; j_call: TRBJ2-3; clone_size: -; d_call: TRBD2; cdr3_aa: CAIGTSGTDTQYF; cdr3_nt: TGTGCCATCGGAACTAGCGGGACGGATACGCAGTATTTT
cdr3_length: 16; v_call: TRBV27; j_call: TRBJ2-5; clone_size: -; d_call: TRBD1; cdr3_aa: CASSLTPGTVQETQYF; cdr3_nt: TGTGCCAGCAGTTTAACCCCAGGGACAGTCCAAGAGACCCAGTACTTC
cdr3_length: 15; v_call: TRBV4-1; j_call: TRBJ1-5; clone_size: -; d_call: -; cdr3_aa: CASSQEEHSNQPQHF; cdr3_nt: TGCGCCAGCAGCCAAGAGGAGCATAGCAATCAGCCCCAGCATTTT
cdr3_length: 15; v_call: TRBV29-1; j_call: TRBJ2-3; clone_size: -; d_call: TRBD2; cdr3_aa: CSETTLAESTDTQYF; cdr3_nt: TGCAGCGAAACCACACTAGCGGAGAGCACAGATACGCAGTATTTT
cdr3_length: 13; v_call: TRBV28; j_call: TRBJ1-1; clone_size: -; d_call: -; cdr3_aa: CASSAGARAEAFF; cdr3_nt: TGTGCCAGCAGTGCGGGGGCGCGCGCTGAAGCTTTCTTT
cdr3_length: 14; v_call: TRBV30; j_call: TRBJ2-7; clone_size: once; d_call: TRBD1; cdr3_aa: CAWNRQGGAYEQYF; cdr3_nt: TGTGCCTGGAATCGACAGGGGGGAGCCTACGAGCAGTACTTC
cdr3_length: 14; v_call: TRBV5-4; j_call: TRBJ2-1; clone_size: -; d_call: -; cdr3_aa: CASSQGEAYNEQFF; cdr3_nt: TGTGCCAGCAGCCAAGGTGAAGCCTACAATGAGCAGTTCTTC
cdr3_length: 13; v_call: TRBV7-2; j_call: TRBJ2-3; clone_size: -; d_call: -; cdr3_aa: CASSLGGWDTQYF; cdr3_nt: TGTGCCAGCAGCTTAGGAGGGTGGGATACGCAGTATTTT
cdr3_length: 13; v_call: TRBV6-4; j_call: TRBJ1-1; clone_size: -; d_call: -; cdr3_aa: CASSGGSNTEAFF; cdr3_nt: TGTGCCAGCAGTGGAGGGTCGAACACTGAAGCTTTCTTT
cdr3_length: 16; v_call: TRBV11-2; j_call: TRBJ1-3; clone_size: -; d_call: -; cdr3_aa: CASSLDEATLGNTIYF; cdr3_nt: TGTGCCAGCAGCTTAGATGAAGCAACCCTGGGAAACACCATATATTTT
cdr3_length: 15; v_call: TRBV7-2; j_call: TRBJ2-7; clone_size: -; d_call: TRBD2; cdr3_aa: CASSFEAGGSYEQYF; cdr3_nt: TGTGCCAGCAGCTTCGAGGCGGGAGGGTCCTACGAGCAGTACTTC
cdr3_length: 15; v_call: TRBV5-1; j_call: TRBJ2-1; clone_size: few; d_call: TRBD1; cdr3_aa: CASSLGTGPYNEQFF; cdr3_nt: TGCGCCAGCAGCTTGGGGACAGGGCCCTACAATGAGCAGTTCTTC
cdr3_length: 16; v_call: TRBV5-1; j_call: TRBJ2-3; clone_size: -; d_call: TRBD2; cdr3_aa: CASRRSSGRSTDTQYF; cdr3_nt: TGCGCCAGCAGGCGTAGTAGCGGGAGGAGCACAGATACGCAGTATTTT
cdr3_length: 14; v_call: TRBV5-8; j_call: TRBJ2-4; clone_size: -; d_call: TRBD2; cdr3_aa: CASSSIGRDNIQYF; cdr3_nt: TGTGCCAGCAGCTCGATTGGGAGGGATAACATTCAGTACTTC
cdr3_length: 13; v_call: TRBV10-3; j_call: TRBJ1-6; clone_size: -; d_call: -; cdr3_aa: CAISDGYNSPLHF; cdr3_nt: TGTGCCATCAGTGACGGCTATAATTCACCCCTCCACTTT
cdr3_length: 14; v_call: TRBV5-1; j_call: TRBJ2-3; clone_size: -; d_call: -; cdr3_aa: CASSNRPTADTQYF; cdr3_nt: TGCGCCAGCAGTAACCGCCCTACGGCAGATACGCAGTATTTT
cdr3_length: 14; v_call: TRBV5-4; j_call: TRBJ2-1; clone_size: -; d_call: TRBD1; cdr3_aa: CASNLQGAGNEQFF; cdr3_nt: TGTGCCAGCAACTTACAGGGGGCAGGCAATGAGCAGTTCTTC
cdr3_length: 17; v_call: TRBV18; j_call: TRBJ1-1; clone_size: -; d_call: TRBD1; cdr3_aa: CASSPERPGQKNTEAFF; cdr3_nt: TGTGCCAGCTCACCCGAAAGACCGGGACAGAAGAACACTGAAGCTTTCTTT
cdr3_length: 14; v_call: TRBV27; j_call: TRBJ1-1; clone_size: -; d_call: -; cdr3_aa: CASSFNGGRTEAFF; cdr3_nt: TGTGCCAGCAGTTTCAATGGGGGTCGCACTGAAGCTTTCTTT
cdr3_length: 19; v_call: TRBV9; j_call: TRBJ2-3; clone_size: -; d_call: TRBD2; cdr3_aa: CASSPLRLAGVSSTDTQYF; cdr3_nt: TGTGCCAGCAGCCCCCTAAGGCTAGCGGGTGTTTCTAGCACAGATACGCAGTATTTT
cdr3_length: 14; v_call: TRBV11-2; j_call: TRBJ2-1; clone_size: -; d_call: -; cdr3_aa: CASSLARSYNEQFF; cdr3_nt: TGTGCCAGCAGCTTGGCTCGCTCCTACAATGAGCAGTTCTTC
cdr3_length: 18; v_call: TRBV28; j_call: TRBJ2-6; clone_size: -; d_call: TRBD1; cdr3_aa: CASKTPGTGGSGANVLTF; cdr3_nt: TGTGCCAGCAAAACCCCTGGGACAGGGGGATCTGGGGCCAACGTCCTGACTTTC
cdr3_length: 14; v_call: TRBV29-1; j_call: TRBJ2-7; clone_size: -; d_call: TRBD1; cdr3_aa: CSVEAYDRDYEQYF; cdr3_nt: TGCAGCGTTGAAGCGTATGACAGGGACTACGAGCAGTACTTC